One and the same sample provided the 15 T cell receptor beta chains below, sequenced in a study of blood T cell repertoires in COVID-19. Repertoires were generated with immunoSEQ multiplex PCR, while TCRdb's copy carries only in-frame clones and drops some. The sample contains some 150,000 clones, roughly nine tenths of which appear only once. Sequences were obtained from peripheral blood. All receptors derive from a man between 65 and 85 years old with acute or convalescent COVID-19.

V and J are TRBV19 and TRBJ2-7; D is perhaps TRBD2 (6 bases). Germline CDR1 LNHDA, CDR2 SQIVND (reference sequence). The CDR3 runs 15 residues. V dropped 6 bases and J dropped 0 bases, with 15 bases sitting between them. CDR3 amino acids: CASRGVEEGSYEQYF. The DNA of the CDR3 is TGTGCCAGTAGGGGAGTGGAGGAGGGCTCCTACGAGCAGTACTTC.

The V and J genes are TRBV28 and TRBJ2-3; 8 positions agree with TRBD2. Trimming cost V 6 bases and J 2 bases; bases outside gene matches: 7. Germline V gene lookup returns CDR1 MDHEN and CDR2 SYDVKM. The CDR3 spans 15 residues. The CDR3 nucleotides read TGTGCCAGCAGCCTACTAGCGGTCGTCACAGATACGCAGTATTTT. Its translation is CASSLLAVVTDTQYF.

This clone appeared a single time. V usage is TRBV13 and J usage is TRBJ2-2, with D possibly matching TRBD2 (5 bases). There are 13 residues in the CDR3. The germline V gene encodes CDR1 PRHDT and CDR2 FYEKMQ (reference sequence). V shed 0 bases and J shed 7 bases, with 6 bases lying between them. CDR3 loop: CASSLGGSGELFF. CDR3 bases: TGTGCCAGCAGCTTAGGTGGGAGCGGGGAGCTGTTTTTT.

The chain employs TRBV6-1 and TRBJ1-1; no reliable D call. CDR1 and CDR2 (germline): MNHNS, SASEGT. V lost 8 bases, J lost 7 bases, and 8 bases lay in between. The CDR3 is 10 residues long. The CDR3 here is CASSLREAFF. Written as DNA, the CDR3 is TGTGCCAGCTCGTTGCGTGAAGCTTTCTTT.

The CDR3 nucleotides read TGTGCCAGCAGCCGGACAACAGGTACCTATGGCTACACCTTC. Protein sequence: CASSRTTGTYGYTF. The rearrangement links TRBV7-2 to TRBJ1-2, with D perhaps TRBD1 (5 bases). This CDR3 spans 14 amino acids. V dropped 5 bases and J dropped 4 bases, with 14 bases sitting between them. Germline CDR1 SGHTA, CDR2 FQGNSA.

The count of this clone is one. One end of the junction is discordant with germline, which a read error may explain. The chain recombines TRBV7-2 with TRBJ2-6; D is undetermined. The CDR3 length is 14 residues. Germline V lookup: CDR1 SGHTA, CDR2 FQGNSA. CDR3 in amino acids: CASGFYSGANVLTF. DNA of the CDR3: TGTGCCAGCGGCTTCTACTCTGGGGCCAACGTCCTGACTTTC. The complete variable domain, with remaining parts taken from reference TRBV7-2 and TRBJ2-6, reads GAGVSQSPSNKVTEKGKDVELRCDPISGHTALYWYRQSLGQGLEFLIYFQGNSAPDKSGLPSDRFSAERTGGSVSTLTIQRTQQEDSAVYLCASGFYSGANVLTFGAGSRLTVL.

This clone appeared once. The chain couples TRBV6-2 or TRBV6-3 to TRBJ2-1; tentative D call: TRBD2 (6 bases). The V end was cut by 0 bases, the J end by 9 bases, with 12 bases between. The CDR3 has 14 amino acids. Germline CDR1 and CDR2: MNHEY and SVGEGT. The DNA for the CDR3 is TGTGCCAGCAGTTACTCGTGGAGGGGTGGTGAGCAGTTCTTC. Residues: CASSYSWRGGEQFF.

The rearrangement uses TRBV6-5 and TRBJ2-4; D not resolved. V was trimmed by 5 bases and J by 8 bases, leaving 16 bases between them. The CDR3 is made up of 14 amino acids. Looked up from germline, CDR1 is MNHEY and CDR2 is SVGAGI. The CDR3 spells CASSPSGDLDIQYF. As DNA, the CDR3 is TGTGCCAGCAGTCCCTCGGGTGATCTGGACATTCAGTACTTC.

This rearrangement joins TRBV24-1 to TRBJ2-1; D is perhaps TRBD2 (5 bases). The germline gives CDR1 KGHDR, CDR2 SFDVKD. This CDR3 has 14 amino acids. With 3 bases removed from V and 6 bases from J, the gap between germline ends came to 11 bases. CDR3 sequence: CATSDPRGPNEQFF. The CDR3 bases are TGTGCCACCAGTGATCCCCGGGGTCCCAATGAGCAGTTCTTC.

The chain is built from TRBV3-1 (or the pseudogene TRBV3-2) and TRBJ1-2; D unresolved. Trimming left V 1 base short and J 5 bases short, with 11 bases between. Germline CDR1 is LGHDT and CDR2 is YNNKEL (reference sequence). The CDR3 contains 14 residues. The CDR3, as DNA: TGTGCCAGCAGCCAAGTTCCGCTCCGGTATGGCTACACCTTC. Amino acid sequence: CASSQVPLRYGYTF.

The chain couples TRBV5-4 to TRBJ1-2; a weak D match, TRBD1 (6 bases). CDR3 length: 16 residues. The V and J ends lost 4 bases and 5 bases respectively, with 21 bases between them. Germline CDR1 reads SGHNT; CDR2 reads YYREEE (reference sequence). CDR3 protein: CASSRADRRGGYGYTF. In DNA form, the CDR3 reads TGTGCCAGCAGCCGCGCCGACAGGAGAGGCGGGTATGGCTACACCTTC.

The rearrangement uses TRBV7-2 and TRBJ2-1; 12 nucleotides align to TRBD2. This CDR3 has 15 residues. CDR1 and CDR2 (germline): SGHTA, FQGNSA. After removal of 4 bases from V and 3 bases from J, the junction contained 1 base not matched to a gene. The CDR3 spells CASSWTSGVYNEQFF. The CDR3 bases are TGTGCCAGCAGCTGGACTAGCGGGGTCTACAATGAGCAGTTCTTC.

The gene calls are TRBV5-4 and TRBJ1-3; 8 bases map to TRBD1. This CDR3 has 18 amino acids. J gave up 2 bases and V 4 bases, and 14 bases lay outside the gene matches. Germline V gives CDR1 SGHNT, CDR2 YYREEE (reference sequence). CDR3: CASSPSRDRSRAGNTIYF. CDR3 DNA: TGTGCCAGCAGCCCGTCCCGGGACAGGTCCCGGGCTGGAAACACCATATATTTT.

The J gene is TRBJ2-7, the V gene TRBV5-1; 13 nucleotides agree with TRBD2. The CDR3 is 17 amino acids. The V segment lost 3 bases and the J segment 2 bases; nucleotides outside the gene matches: 8. CDR1 is SGHRS and CDR2 is YFSETQ in the germline V gene. CDR3 sequence: CASSWPPTSGRAYEQYF. DNA for the CDR3: TGCGCCAGCAGCTGGCCCCCCACTAGCGGGAGGGCCTACGAGCAGTACTTC.

The chain employs TRBV28 and TRBJ1-5; a possible D gene is TRBD1 (5 bases). V gave up 3 bases and J gave up 2 bases, with 14 bases separating them. The CDR3 consists of 16 residues. Germline V gene sequence: CDR1 MDHEN, CDR2 SYDVKM. CDR3 DNA: TGTGCCAGCAGTTTGGACCCCCAGGGTGGCAATCAGCCCCAGCATTTT. This sequence encodes CASSLDPQGGNQPQHF.